These T cell receptor beta chains were read from a single sample in a study of T cell responses to AZD1222 COVID-19 vaccine. This table comes from immunoSEQ multiplex PCR, and its TCRdb copy is limited to in-frame clones, with some not included. This sample carries 120,000 to 150,000 clones, about 93% of them seen once, and the ten largest clones take roughly 3.9%. Sequenced material: peripheral blood, taken 28 days after the second AZD1222 dose. Receptors were obtained from an adult who received the AZD1222 COVID-19 vaccine. CDR3s include the opening cysteine and the closing phenylalanine or tryptophan. Fields, in order: V gene, D gene, J gene, clone size, CDR3 protein, CDR3 DNA. A D gene is named only where the DNA matches it firmly. Part of the rows lack a size; the others show once, few, many or a class for expanded clones.

V gene: TRBV14
D gene: NA
J gene: TRBJ2-3
clone size: NA
CDR3 protein: CASSLRWWSRSSTDTQYF
CDR3 DNA: TGTGCCAGCAGCCTCAGGTGGTGGAGCCGCTCAAGCACAGATACGCAGTATTTT

V gene: TRBV4-3
D gene: NA
J gene: TRBJ1-5
clone size: NA
CDR3 protein: CASSPSVGHSGQPQHF
CDR3 DNA: TGCGCCAGCAGCCCCTCCGTAGGACACTCCGGCCAGCCCCAGCATTTT

V gene: TRBV2
D gene: NA
J gene: TRBJ1-1
clone size: once
CDR3 protein: CACAGNTEAFF
CDR3 DNA: TGTGCTTGTGCGGGGAACACTGAAGCTTTCTTT

V gene: TRBV24-1
D gene: TRBD2
J gene: TRBJ2-5
clone size: NA
CDR3 protein: CATSEAGRETQYF
CDR3 DNA: TGTGCCACCAGTGAAGCGGGGCGGGAGACCCAGTACTTC

V gene: TRBV12-3/TRBV12-4
D gene: NA
J gene: TRBJ1-3
clone size: NA
CDR3 protein: CASRATNTIYF
CDR3 DNA: TGTGCCAGCAGGGCGACAAACACCATATATTTT

V gene: TRBV18
D gene: TRBD1
J gene: TRBJ2-3
clone size: NA
CDR3 protein: CASSLSRTGESQLSRTQYF
CDR3 DNA: TGTGCCAGCTCCCTCTCTAGGACAGGGGAGAGCCAGCTTTCTCGTACGCAGTATTTT

V gene: TRBV19
D gene: TRBD1
J gene: TRBJ1-2
clone size: NA
CDR3 protein: CASSNLPGTGDYGYTF
CDR3 DNA: TGTGCCAGTAGTAATCTGCCCGGGACAGGAGACTATGGCTACACCTTC

V gene: TRBV7-9
D gene: NA
J gene: TRBJ2-2
clone size: NA
CDR3 protein: CASREVGGTGELFF
CDR3 DNA: TGTGCCAGCAGGGAAGTCGGAGGTACCGGGGAGCTGTTTTTT

V gene: TRBV5-5
D gene: NA
J gene: TRBJ2-7
clone size: once
CDR3 protein: CASSHPAGEQYF
CDR3 DNA: TGTGCCAGCAGCCACCCGGCGGGCGAGCAGTACTTC

V gene: TRBV2
D gene: NA
J gene: TRBJ2-6
clone size: NA
CDR3 protein: CASYLSSGANVLTF
CDR3 DNA: TGTGCCAGCTACTTAAGCTCTGGGGCCAACGTCCTGACTTTC

V gene: TRBV9
D gene: NA
J gene: TRBJ1-1
clone size: NA
CDR3 protein: CASSVGGTPSRGTEAFF
CDR3 DNA: TGTGCCAGCAGCGTAGGGGGGACTCCCTCCCGGGGCACTGAAGCTTTCTTT

V gene: TRBV7-2
D gene: TRBD2
J gene: TRBJ2-3
clone size: NA
CDR3 protein: CASSFSGGAGADTQYF
CDR3 DNA: TGTGCCAGCAGCTTTAGCGGGGGGGCGGGAGCAGATACGCAGTATTTT

V gene: TRBV10-1
D gene: NA
J gene: TRBJ1-1
clone size: NA
CDR3 protein: CASSVSSLMGVVEAFF
CDR3 DNA: TGCGCCAGCAGTGTATCATCTTTAATGGGGGTCGTAGAAGCTTTCTTT

V gene: TRBV7-2
D gene: NA
J gene: TRBJ2-5
clone size: NA
CDR3 protein: CASSLSTGRQETQYF
CDR3 DNA: TGTGCCAGCAGCTTAAGTACGGGACGGCAAGAGACCCAGTACTTC

V gene: TRBV18
D gene: NA
J gene: TRBJ2-2
clone size: NA
CDR3 protein: CASSPPSKRSNTGELFF
CDR3 DNA: TGTGCCAGCTCACCACCGAGCAAGCGGTCGAACACCGGGGAGCTGTTTTTT

V gene: TRBV5-6
D gene: TRBD1
J gene: TRBJ2-1
clone size: NA
CDR3 protein: CASSLRDRDYNEQFF
CDR3 DNA: TGTGCCAGCAGCTTAAGGGACAGGGACTACAATGAGCAGTTCTTC

V gene: TRBV20-1
D gene: NA
J gene: TRBJ2-5
clone size: NA
CDR3 protein: CSASGRETQYF
CDR3 DNA: TGCAGTGCTAGCGGGCGAGAGACCCAGTACTTC

V gene: TRBV7-2
D gene: NA
J gene: TRBJ1-4
clone size: NA
CDR3 protein: CASTLNPNEKLFF
CDR3 DNA: TGTGCCAGCACCCTTAACCCAAATGAAAAACTGTTTTTT

V gene: TRBV5-4
D gene: TRBD1
J gene: TRBJ2-2
clone size: NA
CDR3 protein: CASRRGTDTGELFF
CDR3 DNA: TGTGCCAGCAGAAGAGGGACAGACACCGGGGAGCTGTTTTTT

V gene: TRBV28
D gene: TRBD1
J gene: TRBJ1-4
clone size: NA
CDR3 protein: CASSQGGAREKLFF
CDR3 DNA: TGTGCCAGCAGTCAGGGGGGGGCAAGAGAAAAACTGTTTTTT

V gene: TRBV29-1
D gene: TRBD1
J gene: TRBJ1-3
clone size: NA
CDR3 protein: CSVAVDRGNTIYF
CDR3 DNA: TGCAGCGTCGCCGTGGACAGGGGAAACACCATATATTTT

V gene: TRBV20-1
D gene: NA
J gene: TRBJ2-7
clone size: NA
CDR3 protein: CSARQIEQYF
CDR3 DNA: TGCAGTGCTAGACAGATCGAGCAGTACTTC

V gene: TRBV19
D gene: NA
J gene: TRBJ1-5
clone size: NA
CDR3 protein: CASSIVPRGHSNQPQHF
CDR3 DNA: TGTGCCAGTAGTATAGTCCCCAGGGGCCATAGCAATCAGCCCCAGCATTTT

V gene: TRBV19
D gene: TRBD1
J gene: TRBJ1-6
clone size: NA
CDR3 protein: CASSAGQGPYNSPLHF
CDR3 DNA: TGTGCCAGTAGCGCGGGACAGGGACCTTATAATTCACCCCTCCACTTT

V gene: TRBV7-3
D gene: NA
J gene: TRBJ2-5
clone size: once
CDR3 protein: CASSLIRPGHPRETQYF
CDR3 DNA: TGTGCCAGCAGCTTAATACGACCGGGGCACCCGAGGGAGACCCAGTACTTC

V gene: TRBV18
D gene: TRBD2
J gene: TRBJ2-3
clone size: NA
CDR3 protein: CASSPTSGTDTQYF
CDR3 DNA: TGTGCCAGCTCACCGACTAGCGGCACAGATACGCAGTATTTT

V gene: TRBV7-7
D gene: TRBD2
J gene: TRBJ2-5
clone size: NA
CDR3 protein: CASSPLPRTSGVEETQYF
CDR3 DNA: TGTGCTAGCAGCCCACTACCCCGGACTAGCGGGGTTGAAGAGACCCAGTACTTC

V gene: TRBV6-2/TRBV6-3
D gene: TRBD2
J gene: TRBJ2-7
clone size: NA
CDR3 protein: CASSRAPGLVDYEQYF
CDR3 DNA: TGTGCCAGCAGTCGTGCTCCGGGACTAGTAGACTACGAGCAGTACTTC

V gene: TRBV6-1
D gene: TRBD1
J gene: TRBJ2-7
clone size: NA
CDR3 protein: CASSELGTVYEQYF
CDR3 DNA: TGTGCCAGCAGTGAATTGGGGACAGTCTACGAGCAGTACTTC

V gene: TRBV7-9
D gene: NA
J gene: TRBJ1-2
clone size: NA
CDR3 protein: CASSLLRTALYGYTF
CDR3 DNA: TGTGCCAGCAGCTTACTACGGACAGCCTTGTATGGCTACACCTTC

V gene: TRBV19
D gene: NA
J gene: TRBJ2-7
clone size: NA
CDR3 protein: CASSIDRLDAVEQYF
CDR3 DNA: TGTGCCAGTAGTATAGATCGCCTAGATGCTGTCGAGCAGTACTTC

V gene: TRBV19
D gene: TRBD1
J gene: TRBJ1-1
clone size: NA
CDR3 protein: CASSTRTGLTEAFF
CDR3 DNA: TGTGCCAGTAGTACACGGACAGGGTTGACTGAAGCTTTCTTT

V gene: TRBV5-6
D gene: NA
J gene: TRBJ2-1
clone size: NA
CDR3 protein: CASSRHGNEQFF
CDR3 DNA: TGTGCCAGCAGCAGGCATGGCAATGAGCAGTTCTTC

V gene: TRBV12-3/TRBV12-4
D gene: NA
J gene: TRBJ2-1
clone size: NA
CDR3 protein: CASSFSLANEQFF
CDR3 DNA: TGTGCCAGCAGTTTTTCACTAGCCAATGAGCAGTTCTTC

V gene: TRBV29-1
D gene: TRBD1
J gene: TRBJ2-1
clone size: NA
CDR3 protein: CSVILNRGLNEQFF
CDR3 DNA: TGCAGCGTGATATTGAACAGGGGGCTGAATGAGCAGTTCTTC

V gene: TRBV2
D gene: TRBD1
J gene: TRBJ2-6
clone size: NA
CDR3 protein: CASGAGGNSGANVLTF
CDR3 DNA: TGTGCCAGTGGGGCAGGGGGCAACTCTGGGGCCAACGTCCTGACTTTC

V gene: TRBV10-3
D gene: NA
J gene: TRBJ2-3
clone size: NA
CDR3 protein: CAISAHSDGSSTDTQYF
CDR3 DNA: TGTGCCATCAGCGCACACTCAGACGGGTCGAGCACAGATACGCAGTATTTT

V gene: TRBV4-2
D gene: NA
J gene: TRBJ1-3
clone size: NA
CDR3 protein: CASSVLDGGNTIYF
CDR3 DNA: TGTGCCAGCAGCGTATTGGACGGTGGAAACACCATATATTTT

V gene: TRBV27
D gene: TRBD1
J gene: TRBJ1-6
clone size: NA
CDR3 protein: CASSLSGQPNSPLHF
CDR3 DNA: TGTGCCAGCAGTTTATCGGGACAGCCAAATTCACCCCTCCACTTT

V gene: TRBV5-1
D gene: NA
J gene: TRBJ2-2
clone size: NA
CDR3 protein: CASSLDRQVGELFF
CDR3 DNA: TGCGCCAGCAGCTTAGATCGACAGGTCGGGGAGCTGTTTTTT

V gene: TRBV19
D gene: NA
J gene: TRBJ2-6
clone size: NA
CDR3 protein: CATALWTGSGANVLTF
CDR3 DNA: TGTGCCACTGCCCTCTGGACGGGCTCTGGGGCCAACGTCCTGACTTTC

V gene: TRBV27
D gene: TRBD1
J gene: TRBJ1-5
clone size: NA
CDR3 protein: CASSWTGANQPQHF
CDR3 DNA: TGTGCCAGCAGTTGGACAGGGGCGAATCAGCCCCAGCATTTT

V gene: TRBV3-1/TRBV3-2
D gene: NA
J gene: TRBJ1-4
clone size: once
CDR3 protein: CASSQGVEKLFF
CDR3 DNA: TGTGCCAGCAGCCAAGGAGTTGAAAAACTGTTTTTT

V gene: TRBV6-2/TRBV6-3
D gene: TRBD1
J gene: TRBJ1-2
clone size: NA
CDR3 protein: CASSPDRDYGYTF
CDR3 DNA: TGTGCCAGCAGTCCCGACAGGGACTATGGCTACACCTTC

V gene: TRBV25-1
D gene: NA
J gene: TRBJ1-1
clone size: NA
CDR3 protein: CASSVGRAAEAFF
CDR3 DNA: TGTGCCAGCAGTGTTGGTAGGGCGGCTGAAGCTTTCTTT

V gene: TRBV7-9
D gene: NA
J gene: TRBJ2-1
clone size: NA
CDR3 protein: CASRKRQTLRDEQFF
CDR3 DNA: TGTGCCAGCAGAAAAAGACAGACATTGCGGGATGAGCAGTTCTTC

V gene: TRBV20-1
D gene: TRBD1
J gene: TRBJ2-3
clone size: once
CDR3 protein: CSASQGVSTDTQYF
CDR3 DNA: TGCAGTGCTAGTCAGGGGGTCAGCACAGATACGCAGTATTTT

V gene: TRBV9
D gene: TRBD1
J gene: TRBJ1-1
clone size: NA
CDR3 protein: CASSAFRDSSIEAFF
CDR3 DNA: TGTGCCAGCAGCGCGTTCCGGGACAGTTCGATTGAAGCTTTCTTT

V gene: TRBV7-2
D gene: NA
J gene: TRBJ2-3
clone size: NA
CDR3 protein: CASSLSRTTSTDTQYF
CDR3 DNA: TGTGCCAGCAGCTTATCGCGTACTACTAGCACAGATACGCAGTATTTT

V gene: TRBV4-3
D gene: TRBD2
J gene: TRBJ2-3
clone size: NA
CDR3 protein: CASSQEPTSAAQYF
CDR3 DNA: TGCGCCAGCAGCCAGGAACCTACTAGCGCTGCGCAGTATTTT

V gene: TRBV4-2
D gene: NA
J gene: TRBJ2-5
clone size: NA
CDR3 protein: CASRVALAQETQYF
CDR3 DNA: TGTGCCAGCAGGGTCGCACTAGCACAAGAGACCCAGTACTTC

V gene: TRBV7-9
D gene: TRBD1
J gene: TRBJ1-2
clone size: NA
CDR3 protein: CASSEPGQGYGYTF
CDR3 DNA: TGTGCCAGCAGCGAGCCGGGACAGGGCTATGGCTACACCTTC

V gene: TRBV5-6
D gene: TRBD1
J gene: TRBJ2-3
clone size: NA
CDR3 protein: CASSTPRGQAQYF
CDR3 DNA: TGTGCCAGCAGCACTCCCAGGGGGCAAGCGCAGTATTTT

V gene: TRBV4-3
D gene: NA
J gene: TRBJ2-7
clone size: NA
CDR3 protein: CASSQDSGYEQYF
CDR3 DNA: TGCGCCAGCAGCCAAGATTCCGGGTACGAGCAGTACTTC